Below, 18 T cell receptor beta chains from the same sample are listed, as sequenced in a study of cytomegalovirus exposure and HLA in healthy donors. The PCR used 60 Vbeta and 13 Jbeta primers. The assay was immunoSEQ multiplex PCR, and TCRdb's table has in-frame clones only and misses some. The ten top clones account for 5.5% to 7.5%, within a sample of 150,000 to 200,000 clones. Material: PBMCs. These receptors were obtained from a man aged 25-45 years in good health and CMV-seronegative.

This chain joins TRBV25-1 and TRBJ2-7, with TRBD1 matching 7 bases. CDR1 and CDR2 from the germline V gene are MGHDK and SYGVNS. Trimming cost V 1 base and J 2 bases; bases outside gene matches: 5. This CDR3 is 15 amino acids long. CDR3 sequence (DNA): TGTGCCAGCAGTGAATCAACAGGGACAGCCTACGAGCAGTACTTC. Translation: CASSESTGTAYEQYF.

The chain is built from TRBV7-9 and TRBJ2-7, with 10 nucleotides matching TRBD2. The germline gives CDR1 SEHNR, CDR2 FQNEAQ (reference sequence). Trimming took 6 bases from V and 0 from J; bases not matched to a gene: 5. CDR3 length equals 15 residues. CDR3 protein: CASREREGNSYEQYF. Here the CDR3 DNA reads TGTGCCAGCAGAGAGCGGGAGGGAAACTCCTACGAGCAGTACTTC. Drawing the rest from reference TRBV7-9 and TRBJ2-7, the complete variable domain is DTGVSQNPRHKITKRGQNVTFRCDPISEHNRLYWYRQTLGQGPEFLTYFQNEAQLEKSRLLSDRFSAERPKGSFSTLEIQRTEQGDSAMYLCASREREGNSYEQYFGPGTRLTVT.

The chain has TRBV6-1 and TRBJ2-7, with D perhaps matching TRBD2 (5 bases). The V gene lost 2 bases and the J gene lost 4 bases, with 9 bases spanning the gap. Per germline, CDR1 MNHNS and CDR2 SASEGT. CDR3 length equals 13 residues. Here the CDR3 DNA reads TGTGCCAGCAGTGAATCCGGGATGTACGAGCAGTACTTC. Protein: CASSESGMYEQYF.

The chain joins TRBV19 to TRBJ2-3, with D uncertain. There are 10 residues in the CDR3. Trimming shortened V by 11 bases and J by 4 bases, and 7 bases separated the two germline ends. Germline lookup yields CDR1 LNHDA and CDR2 SQIVND (reference sequence). CDR3 nucleotides: TGTGCCCATCGAGCAGATACGCAGTATTTT. This encodes CAHRADTQYF.

This sequence joins TRBV7-9 and TRBJ2-7, with 9 bases aligning to TRBD2. Germline lookup yields CDR1 SEHNR and CDR2 FQNEAQ (reference sequence). The V segment lost 0 bases and the J segment 2 bases; nucleotides outside the gene matches: 8. This CDR3 is 17 amino acids long. Written as DNA, the CDR3 is TGTGCCAGCAGCTTAGCGCGTGGCGGGACTAGCCCCTACGAGCAGTACTTC. It specifies CASSLARGGTSPYEQYF.

The chain uses TRBV18 and TRBJ1-1, with TRBD1 matching 9 bases. The CDR3 totals 16 residues. V was clipped by 3 bases and J by 3 bases; unmatched bases: 8. CDR1 and CDR2 from the germline V gene are KGHSH and LQKENI. The CDR3 DNA reads as TGTGCCAGCTCACCCTCTGGACAGGGGATGGACACTGAAGCTTTCTTT. Translation gives CASSPSGQGMDTEAFF.

V and J are TRBV30 and TRBJ2-5; no firm D call. Germline CDR1 reads GTSNPN; CDR2 reads SVGIG (reference sequence). CDR3 size: 13 residues. With 4 bases removed from V and 5 bases from J, the gap between germline ends came to 14 bases. CDR3 sequence reads: CAWTPPSEETQYF. The CDR3 DNA sequence: TGTGCCTGGACCCCGCCCAGCGAGGAGACCCAGTACTTC. Using reference TRBV30 and TRBJ2-5 for the parts outside the CDR3, the full variable domain is SQTIHQWPATLVQPVGSPLSLECTVEGTSNPNLYWYRQAAGRGLQLLFYSVGIGQISSEVPQNLSASRPQDRQFILSSKKLLLSDSGFYLCAWTPPSEETQYFGPGTRLLVL.

V and J are TRBV19 and TRBJ1-6, with D perhaps matching TRBD1 (6 bases). This CDR3 spans 15 amino acids. Germline lookup yields CDR1 LNHDA and CDR2 SQIVND (reference sequence). Trimming stripped 5 bases from V and 5 bases from J, with 13 bases between. As DNA, the CDR3 is TGTGCCAGTAGTGCGGTAGACAGGAATAATTCACCCCTCCACTTT. Protein: CASSAVDRNNSPLHF.

This chain joins TRBV27 and TRBJ2-3; D perhaps matches TRBD2 (6 bases). Germline V gene data show CDR1 as MNHEY and CDR2 as SMNVEV (reference sequence). V lost 5 bases and J 5 bases, leaving 14 bases between the germline ends. The CDR3 consists of 14 residues. The CDR3 here is CASSLAGWVDTQYF. DNA for the CDR3: TGTGCCAGCAGTCTGGCGGGGTGGGTAGATACGCAGTATTTT.

This sequence joins TRBV6-4 and TRBJ2-1, with a possible D match to TRBD1 (5 bases). Germline V CDR1 and CDR2: MRHNA, SNTAGT. Trimming took 4 bases from V and 2 from J, leaving 12 bases between them. CDR3 length: 15 residues. The CDR3: CASSGRQGPYNEQFF. The CDR3 DNA reads as TGTGCCAGCAGTGGAAGGCAGGGCCCCTACAATGAGCAGTTCTTC.

This chain's CDR3 is CASSGTGVTWGTDTQYF. CDR3 bases: TGTGCCAGCAGTGGGACAGGAGTGACGTGGGGCACAGATACGCAGTATTTT. The chain combines TRBV28 with TRBJ2-3; 8 bases are a match to TRBD1. V trimming: 5 bases; J trimming: 1 base; junction bases outside the gene matches: 11. Germline V gives CDR1 MDHEN, CDR2 SYDVKM. The length of the CDR3 is 17 residues.

Points on this clone: Germline is not matched at one junction end, which may reflect a read error. The rearrangement joins TRBV15 to TRBJ2-1; the match to TRBD1 covers 7 bases. Germline loops: CDR1 LNHNV, CDR2 YYDKDF (reference sequence). The CDR3 extends over 15 amino acids. The CDR3 nucleotides are TGTGCCACTAGCAGTGAGTTTAGCATGACAGGGGAGCAGTTCTTC. It translates to CATSSEFSMTGEQFF.

The rearrangement uses TRBV7-3 and TRBJ2-3, with 15 bases that match TRBD2. With V trimmed by 4 bases and J by 8 bases, 19 bases remained unmatched. The CDR3 is 20 residues long. Germline V gene lookup returns CDR1 SGHTA and CDR2 FQGTGA. CDR3 nucleotides: TGTGCCAGCAGCTCCGCCACAGGACTAGCGGGAGGGCCCACGGTCGGTACGCAGTATTTT. Its protein is CASSSATGLAGGPTVGTQYF.

This chain joins TRBV6-1 and TRBJ2-3, with TRBD1 as a possible D gene (6 bases). The V and J ends lost 1 base and 10 bases respectively, with 15 bases between them. CDR1 is MNHNS and CDR2 is SASEGT in the germline V gene. CDR3 length: 14 residues. The CDR3 spells CASSEVQGPVPQYF. The CDR3 DNA follows: TGTGCCAGCAGTGAAGTCCAGGGGCCCGTCCCGCAGTATTTT.

The J gene is TRBJ1-1, the V gene TRBV28, with D maybe TRBD1 (6 bases). CDR3 length equals 14 residues. Between the trimmed V and J ends, which lost 8 bases and 3 bases, there was a span of 16 bases. CDR1 and CDR2 (germline): MDHEN, SYDVKM. The CDR3 DNA reads TGTGCCAGCGTCCACGGACAGCGCGACACTGAAGCTTTCTTT. This sequence encodes CASVHGQRDTEAFF.

CDR3 amino acids: CASSQDPSGGNTGELFF. The CDR3 DNA reads TGTGCCAGCAGCCAGGATCCTAGCGGGGGGAACACCGGGGAGCTGTTTTTT. This chain uses TRBV4-2 with TRBJ2-2; 10 nucleotides match TRBD2. Germline loops: CDR1 LGHNA, CDR2 YNFKEQ. The V segment lost 3 bases and the J segment 1 base; nucleotides outside the gene matches: 5. The CDR3 is 17 amino acids.

J is TRBJ2-2 and V is TRBV5-1; 9 nucleotides align to TRBD2. From germline, CDR1 is SGHRS and CDR2 YFSETQ. V shed 0 bases, J shed 5 bases, and the junction held 11 bases outside the gene matches. The CDR3 is 18 residues long. In DNA form, the CDR3 reads TGCGCCAGCAGCTTGGAGGCGACTAGCGGTGGTCGGACCGGGGAGCTGTTTTTT. Protein sequence: CASSLEATSGGRTGELFF.

J is TRBJ1-2 and V is TRBV10-3, with TRBD1 as a possible D gene (6 bases). V gave up 7 bases and J gave up 6 bases, with 15 bases separating them. In germline, CDR1 is ENHRY, CDR2 SYGVKD. This CDR3 region has 13 residues. In DNA form, the CDR3 reads TGTGCCATCAACTACCAGGGGTCGGATGGCTACACCTTC. This sequence encodes CAINYQGSDGYTF.